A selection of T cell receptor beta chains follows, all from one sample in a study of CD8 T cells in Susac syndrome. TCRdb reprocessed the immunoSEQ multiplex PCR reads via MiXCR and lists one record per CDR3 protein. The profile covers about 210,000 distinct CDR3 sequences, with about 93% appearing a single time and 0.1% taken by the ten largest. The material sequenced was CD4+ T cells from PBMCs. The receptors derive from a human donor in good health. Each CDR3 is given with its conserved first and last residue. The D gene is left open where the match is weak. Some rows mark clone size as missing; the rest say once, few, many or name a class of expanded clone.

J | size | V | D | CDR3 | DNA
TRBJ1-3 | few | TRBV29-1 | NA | CSVTKPRSGNTIYF | TGCAGCGTTACAAAACCGCGCTCTGGAAACACCATATATTTT
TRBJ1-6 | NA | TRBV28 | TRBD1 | CASSLTGVRLLHF | TGTGCCAGCAGCCTTACAGGGGTCCGTCTCCTCCACTTT
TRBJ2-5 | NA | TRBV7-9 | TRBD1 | CASSLGAGTEKETQYF | TGTGCCAGCAGCTTAGGGGCCGGGACAGAGAAAGAGACCCAGTACTTC
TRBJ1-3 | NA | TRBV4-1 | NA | CASSQLGHTGNTIYF | TGCGCCAGCAGCCAACTCGGCCATACCGGAAACACCATATATTTT
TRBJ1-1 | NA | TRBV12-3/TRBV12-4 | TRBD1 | CASSPGDGQGSAEAFF | TGTGCCAGCAGTCCCGGGGACGGACAGGGGAGTGCTGAAGCTTTCTTT
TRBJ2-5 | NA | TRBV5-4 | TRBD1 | CASSGRTGLPQETQYF | TGTGCCAGCAGCGGACGGACAGGGTTACCCCAAGAGACCCAGTACTTC
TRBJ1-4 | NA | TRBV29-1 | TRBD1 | CSVRQGEKNEKLFF | TGCAGCGTCAGACAGGGGGAGAAGAACGAAAAACTGTTTTTT
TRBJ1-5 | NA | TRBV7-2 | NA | CASTWDTASNQPQHF | TGTGCCAGCACCTGGGACACAGCTAGCAATCAGCCCCAGCATTTT
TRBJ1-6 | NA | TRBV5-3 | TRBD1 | CARSRAGTGSF | TGTGCCAGAAGCCGTGCCGGGACAGGGAGCTTT
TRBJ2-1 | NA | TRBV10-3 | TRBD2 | CAISPRLAGFEQFF | TGTGCCATCAGCCCACGCCTAGCGGGGTTTGAGCAGTTCTTC
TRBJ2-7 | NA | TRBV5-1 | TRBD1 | CASSVGQGNHEQYF | TGCGCCAGCAGCGTGGGACAGGGGAACCACGAGCAGTACTTC
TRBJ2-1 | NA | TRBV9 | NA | CASSTDRGWNEQFF | TGTGCCAGCAGCACAGACAGAGGATGGAATGAGCAGTTCTTC
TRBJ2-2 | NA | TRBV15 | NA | CATSRVNRNTGELFF | TGTGCCACCAGCAGAGTCAACAGGAACACCGGGGAGCTGTTTTTT
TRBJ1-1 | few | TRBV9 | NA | CASSVDVNTEAFF | TGTGCCAGCAGTGTGGATGTGAACACTGAAGCTTTCTTT
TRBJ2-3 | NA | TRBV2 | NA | CASSEVGDTQYF | TGTGCCAGCAGTGAAGTCGGGGATACGCAGTATTTT
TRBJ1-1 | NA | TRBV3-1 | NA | CASSRNRGRANTEAFF | TGTGCCAGCAGCCGAAACCGGGGGCGCGCGAACACTGAAGCTTTCTTT
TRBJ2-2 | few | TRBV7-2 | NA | CASSLATGELFF | TGTGCCAGCAGCTTAGCGACCGGGGAGCTGTTTTTT
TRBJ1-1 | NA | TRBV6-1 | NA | CASSQESGRGPNTEAFF | TGTGCCAGCAGCCAAGAAAGCGGCCGGGGGCCGAACACTGAAGCTTTCTTT